The present entry profiles one T cell receptor beta chain with its context. This entry is derived from a study of technical replicates of blood from a few donors. Germline lookup yields CDR1 SGHDT and CDR2 YYEEEE. This CDR3 spans 15 amino acids. V was cut by 1 base and J by 4 bases, with 14 bases left in between. The table came from immunoSEQ multiplex PCR; TCRdb's copy has only in-frame clones and leaves some out. Of approximately 87,000 clones in the sample, around 90% were seen once. This clonotype was sampled from a human donor in good health. Some clones in this sample may be carry-over from other donors' samples. The specimen was T cells isolated from PBMCs. The chain links TRBV5-6 to TRBJ1-2; D is uncertain. CDR3 in amino acids: CASSLSKRLLYGYTF. The CDR3 DNA follows: TGTGCCAGCAGCTTGTCAAAGAGGCTGCTCTATGGCTACACCTTC.